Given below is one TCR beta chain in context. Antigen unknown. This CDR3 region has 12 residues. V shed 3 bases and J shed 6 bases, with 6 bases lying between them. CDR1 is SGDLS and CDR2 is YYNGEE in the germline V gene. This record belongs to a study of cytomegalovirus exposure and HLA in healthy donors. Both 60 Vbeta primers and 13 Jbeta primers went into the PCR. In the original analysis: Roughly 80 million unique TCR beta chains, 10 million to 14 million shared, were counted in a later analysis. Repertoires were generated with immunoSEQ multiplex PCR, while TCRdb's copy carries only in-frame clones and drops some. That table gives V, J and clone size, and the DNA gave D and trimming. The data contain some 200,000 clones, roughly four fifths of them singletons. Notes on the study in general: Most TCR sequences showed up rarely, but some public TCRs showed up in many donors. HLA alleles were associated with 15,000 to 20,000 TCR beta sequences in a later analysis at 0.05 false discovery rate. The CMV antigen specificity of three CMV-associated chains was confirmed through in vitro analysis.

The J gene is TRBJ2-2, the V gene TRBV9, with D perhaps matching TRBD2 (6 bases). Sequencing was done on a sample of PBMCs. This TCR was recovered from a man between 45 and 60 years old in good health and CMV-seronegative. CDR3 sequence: CASSGGAGELFF. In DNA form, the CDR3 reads TGTGCCAGCAGCGGGGGGGCCGGGGAGCTGTTTTTT.